This entry concerns a single T cell receptor (beta chain). What it binds is unknown. Germline-derived CDR1 and CDR2 are MDHEN and SYDVKM. Trimming took off 2 bases at V and 3 bases at J, with 4 bases between the two ends. This CDR3 region has 12 residues. This sample is drawn from a study of cytomegalovirus exposure and HLA in healthy donors. 60 Vbeta and 13 Jbeta primers were used in PCR. In the original analysis: Around 12 million of 70 million to 80 million unique TCR beta chains were shared, per a later count. Only in-frame clones appear in the TCRdb table, and some are missing; sequencing was by immunoSEQ multiplex PCR. Clonal size and the V and J genes are those of that table, whereas D and trimming came from the DNA. The sample has under 200,000 clones; roughly 80% are singletons. Study results and limitations: In a later analysis, TCR beta V- and J-gene trimming showed a link to a missense DCLRE1C variant. The sole available immune exposure information was CMV serostatus. In a later analysis, HLA-C alleles had the fewest associated TCRs, DRB1 alleles the most.

The receptor was derived from a male donor in good health and CMV-seropositive. The sequenced sample consisted of PBMCs. This chain joins TRBV28 and TRBJ1-2; D not certain. The CDR3 sequence: CASSLQDYGYTF. The CDR3 DNA is TGTGCCAGCAGTTTACAGGACTATGGCTACACCTTC.